This passage covers 23 T cell receptor beta chains from one sample sequenced in a study of T cell repertoires in cytomegalovirus infection. TCRdb independently ran MiXCR on the reads; one entry per CDR3 protein. The top ten hold approximately 13% of the sample, which has 830,000 or so distinct CDR3 sequences, approximately 32% seen once. These receptors' targets are unknown. The material was cultured CD8+ T cells from PBMCs, obtained from culture after CMV antigen stimulation. The receptors come from a human donor in good health (CMV status not recorded). Some clones in this sample may be carry-over from other donors' samples.

This clonotype occurred many times. This chain links TRBV7-2 with TRBJ2-3; TRBD2 matches 9 bases. Germline CDR1 reads SGHTA; CDR2 reads FQGNSA. The CDR3 totals 17 residues. With V trimmed by 1 base and J by 0 bases, 5 bases remained unmatched. CDR3 residues: CASSLVGSGGSTDTQYF. The DNA for the CDR3 is TGTGCCAGCAGCTTAGTCGGTAGCGGGGGTAGCACAGATACGCAGTATTTT. Using reference TRBV7-2 and TRBJ2-3 for the parts outside the CDR3, the full variable domain is GAGVSQSPSNKVTEKGKDVELRCDPISGHTALYWYRQSLGQGLEFLIYFQGNSAPDKSGLPSDRFSAERTGGSVSTLTIQRTQQEDSAVYLCASSLVGSGGSTDTQYFGPGTRLTVL.

This clonotype occurred a few times. The chain employs TRBV5-5 and TRBJ1-2; D remains unclear. The CDR3 covers 15 residues. Deletions cut 0 bases from V and 3 bases from J, with 12 bases between. In germline, CDR1 is SGHKS, CDR2 YYEKEE (reference sequence). CDR3 DNA sequence: TGTGCCAGCAGCTTGGAATTTATAGGCGACTATGGCTACACCTTC. It translates to CASSLEFIGDYGYTF.

This clonotype showed up just a few times. This sequence joins TRBV24-1 and TRBJ1-1; D is unclear. Germline CDR1 and CDR2: KGHDR and SFDVKD. This CDR3 region has 13 residues. V gave up 6 bases and J gave up 0 bases, with 7 bases separating them. CDR3 protein: CATSNSMNTEAFF. The CDR3 DNA reads TGTGCCACCAGTAACAGCATGAACACTGAAGCTTTCTTT.

V and J are TRBV15 and TRBJ1-5; D might be TRBD1 (6 bases). The V end was cut by 9 bases, the J end by 0 bases, with 12 bases between. The CDR3 sequence is 14 residues long. From germline, CDR1 is LNHNV and CDR2 YYDKDF (reference sequence). The CDR3 DNA sequence: TGTGCCACAGGGGGGGTCTATAGCAATCAGCCCCAGCATTTT. This gives the protein CATGGVYSNQPQHF.

The chain joins TRBV10-3 to TRBJ2-1; TRBD2 agrees at 10 bases. CDR3 length equals 20 residues. V trimming: 4 bases; J trimming: 2 bases; junction bases outside the gene matches: 17. Germline V gene sequence: CDR1 ENHRY, CDR2 SYGVKD. CDR3 sequence reads: CAISARSSGGIIPAYNEQFF. In DNA, the CDR3 is TGTGCCATCAGTGCCCGGAGTAGCGGGGGGATAATCCCTGCCTACAATGAGCAGTTCTTC.

This clonotype was detected a few times. The genes are TRBV4-3 and TRBJ2-1; the D gene is possibly TRBD2 (5 bases). Germline V gives CDR1 LGHNA, CDR2 YSLEER. This CDR3 has 15 amino acids. The ends were cut back, 1 base at V and 4 bases at J, with 11 bases in the middle. The CDR3 protein is CASSQVEGAYNEQFF. CDR3 DNA: TGCGCCAGCAGCCAAGTAGAGGGCGCGTACAATGAGCAGTTCTTC.

This clonotype was recorded a few times. A much larger clone differs from this one at a single base, so this may be a read error. J is TRBJ1-1 and V is TRBV5-3; the D is unclear. TRBV5-3 is identified as an open reading frame with a role that is uncertain. V was shortened by 8 bases and J by 5 bases, with 10 bases between the two germline ends. The CDR3 is 11 amino acids. The CDR3, as DNA: TGTGCCAGCAGCCGGGAGACTGAAGCTTTCTTT. Amino acid sequence: CASSRETEAFF.

The CDR3 coding sequence is TGTGCCAGCGGAGGACAGGGGAATGAAAAACTGTTTTTT. Translation gives CASGGQGNEKLFF. This sequence joins TRBV5-3 and TRBJ1-4; 9 bases fit TRBD1. TRBV5-3 is an open reading frame whose function is uncertain. V lost 8 bases to trimming and J lost 5 bases; unmatched junction nucleotides: 4. CDR3 length equals 13 residues.

The chain uses TRBV7-6 and TRBJ2-5; D is possibly TRBD1 or TRBD2 (5 bases each). The CDR3 is 14 residues long. The V end lost 4 bases, the J end lost 5 bases, and 14 bases lay between the germline ends. CDR1 and CDR2 (germline): SGHVS, FNYEAQ. CDR3 in DNA: TGTGCCAGCAGCTCCGTCGGGGCCCGGGAGACCCAGTACTTC. This gives the protein CASSSVGARETQYF.

A single count supports this clonotype. J is TRBJ1-5 and V is TRBV6-2 or TRBV6-3; 7 bases are shared with TRBD1. Germline V gives CDR1 MNHEY, CDR2 SVGEGT. The CDR3 length is 18 residues. J lost 0 bases, V lost 2 bases, and 10 bases had no gene match. The CDR3 region has the DNA TGTGCCAGCAGTTACCGGGACAGTATCGGGTATAGCAATCAGCCCCAGCATTTT. Its translation is CASSYRDSIGYSNQPQHF.

This clonotype was seen only a few times. The chain joins TRBV6-1 to TRBJ2-1, with TRBD1 identical over 7 bases. In germline, CDR1 is MNHNS, CDR2 SASEGT. The J segment lost 0 bases and the V segment lost 6 bases, leaving 8 bases of the junction unmatched. The CDR3 loop spans 16 amino acids. CDR3 bases: TGTGCCAGCAGGCTCCGACAGGGAAGCTCCTACAATGAGCAGTTCTTC. Translated, it gives CASRLRQGSSYNEQFF.

The table lists this clonotype with a few counts. The rearrangement uses TRBV27 and TRBJ1-2, with TRBD1 matching 11 bases. The CDR3 length is 16 residues. Germline V lookup: CDR1 MNHEY, CDR2 SMNVEV (reference sequence). Germline trimming cut 4 bases from V and 7 bases from J; bases unmatched to any gene: 11. CDR3 DNA sequence: TGTGCCAGCAGTTCGACGAGGACAGGGGGCGTAAGTGGCTACACCTTC. Translating gives CASSSTRTGGVSGYTF.

Comments on this clonotype: One junction end does not reproduce the germline sequence, and a read error may be involved. The chain links TRBV6-6 to TRBJ2-3; D unresolved. There are 14 residues in the CDR3. CDR1 and CDR2 (germline): MNHNY, SVGAGI (reference sequence). The CDR3 sequence is CASSYSGPGDTQSF. The CDR3 region has the DNA TGTGCCAGCAGTTACTCAGGGCCGGGCGATACGCAGTCTTTT.

Only a few counts were recorded for this clonotype. The gene calls are TRBV20-1 and TRBJ2-3; D uncertain. The V and J ends lost 3 bases and 6 bases respectively, with 10 bases between them. Germline CDR1 and CDR2: DFQATT and SNEGSKA (reference sequence). The CDR3 loop spans 12 amino acids. DNA of the CDR3: TGCAGTGCTAGTCATTCCCCGGATACGCAGTATTTT. This encodes CSASHSPDTQYF.

A word on this clonotype: A read error is possible here, since a much larger clone lies one base away. The chain couples TRBV6-2 or TRBV6-3 to TRBJ2-7, with a weak D call TRBD1 (6 bases). The CDR3 consists of 15 residues. Germline values: CDR1 MNHEY, CDR2 SVGEGT. CDR3 in DNA: TGTGCCAGCAGAATCGTCAGGGGTTCTACCTACGAGCTGTACGTC. It encodes CASRIVRGSTYELYV.

The CDR3 bases are TGCAGTTCGCCGGGGTGGAACACTGAAGCTTTCTTT. Encoded protein: CSSPGWNTEAFF. V gene TRBV20-1 combines with J gene TRBJ1-1; no firm D call. Trimming removed 8 bases from V and 1 base from J, with 11 bases in between. The germline CDR1 and CDR2 sequences are DFQATT and SNEGSKA (reference sequence). The CDR3 is made up of 12 amino acids.

V usage is TRBV27 and J usage is TRBJ1-1, with D unresolved. Germline V gives CDR1 MNHEY, CDR2 SMNVEV (reference sequence). Trimming removed 3 bases from V and 4 bases from J, with 12 bases in between. This CDR3 comprises 14 residues. CDR3 in DNA: TGTGCCAGCAGTTTCGATGGGGTTAGCACTGAAGCTTTCTTT. The encoded protein is CASSFDGVSTEAFF.

The rearrangement links TRBV10-3 to TRBJ1-3, with a possible D match to TRBD1 (6 bases). Germline-derived CDR1 and CDR2 are ENHRY and SYGVKD. CDR3 length equals 14 residues. V lost 9 bases and J lost 2, with 14 bases in between. CDR3 sequence reads: CAIKQGIAGNTIYF. The CDR3 DNA sequence: TGTGCCATTAAACAGGGTATTGCTGGAAACACCATATATTTT.

This rearrangement joins TRBV12-3 or TRBV12-4 to TRBJ1-1; D is possibly TRBD1 (5 bases). The CDR3 length is 15 residues. V was shortened by 2 bases and J by 3 bases, with 13 bases between the two germline ends. The CDR3 loop reads CASSLSAGTYTEAFF. In nucleotides, the CDR3 is TGTGCCAGCAGTTTATCGGCAGGGACTTACACTGAAGCTTTCTTT.

This clonotype was seen only a few times. The rearrangement joins TRBV6-2 or TRBV6-3 to TRBJ2-7, with unresolved D. Germline CDR1 and CDR2: MNHEY and SVGEGT. The CDR3 loop spans 12 amino acids. Trimming took off 0 bases at V and 6 bases at J, with 6 bases between the two ends. DNA for the CDR3: TGTGCCAGCAGTTACTCCCGCCTCGAGCAGTACGTC. Translated: CASSYSRLEQYV.

The chain has TRBV14 and TRBJ2-3; D uncertain. CDR1 SGHDN and CDR2 FVKESK come from the germline V gene. The CDR3 length is 15 residues. V lost 2 bases, J lost 0 bases, and 9 bases lay in between. The CDR3 region is CASSQIGSSTDTQYF. In DNA form, the CDR3 reads TGTGCCAGCAGCCAAATTGGCTCTAGCACAGATACGCAGTATTTT.

This clonotype turned up a few times. J is TRBJ2-7 and V is TRBV27, with a weak D call TRBD1 (6 bases). The V end lost 7 bases, the J end lost 0 bases, and 10 bases lay between the germline ends. The CDR3 covers 13 residues. Germline V CDR1 and CDR2: MNHEY, SMNVEV (reference sequence). The CDR3 is CASKRTVSYEQYF. CDR3 sequence (DNA): TGTGCCAGCAAAAGGACAGTCTCCTACGAGCAGTACTTC.

The rearrangement links TRBV15 to TRBJ2-3; perhaps D is TRBD1 or TRBD2 (5 bases each). This CDR3 region has 15 residues. V shed 1 base and J shed 1 base, with 9 bases lying between them. Germline V gene sequence: CDR1 LNHNV, CDR2 YYDKDF (reference sequence). Here the CDR3 reads CATSRVWGRTDTQYF. CDR3 DNA: TGTGCCACCAGCAGAGTCTGGGGACGCACAGATACGCAGTATTTT.